The TCR beta chain described here comes from a study of blood T cell repertoires in COVID-19. Study details: The analysed material was cDNA or gDNA that came from T cells, B-cell-depleted T cells, or PBMCs.

Original methodology: How many nucleated cells were present was estimated from reference gene primer amplification. The repertoire was sequenced with immunoSEQ multiplex PCR; TCRdb's copy has only in-frame clones and lacks some. V, J and clone size were drawn from that table, and D and trimming were deduced from the DNA. This table holds about 240,000 clones, around 88% found once. The source of this sequence is a man older than 75 with acute or convalescent COVID-19. Sequencing was done on a sample of peripheral blood.

For the CDR3, the DNA is TGCGCCAGCAGCCGCGGACTAGCCCAGAGCTACGAGCAGTACTTC. Its translation is CASSRGLAQSYEQYF. The chain joins TRBV5-1 to TRBJ2-7; 8 nucleotides agree with TRBD2. Germline V gene sequence: CDR1 SGHRS, CDR2 YFSETQ. Trimming at V came to 4 bases and at J to 3 bases, leaving 9 bases not matched to a gene. The CDR3 loop spans 15 amino acids.